These T cell receptor beta chains were read from a single sample in a study of blood T cell repertoires in COVID-19. Clones were sequenced by immunoSEQ multiplex PCR, and TCRdb holds only the in-frame ones, with some missing. The profile covers 200,000 or so clones, with roughly 89% appearing a single time and 3% to 4.5% taken by the ten largest. Input material: PBMCs or T cells enriched from blood (not recorded which). These receptors came from a woman aged 40-49 years with acute COVID-19. CDR3s include the opening cysteine and the closing phenylalanine or tryptophan. Fields, in order: J gene, V gene, clone size, D gene, CDR3 DNA, CDR3 protein. D genes are given only for firm matches. The listing skips clone size in some rows; elsewhere it reads once, few, many or a size class.

>TRBJ2-5|TRBV3-1/TRBV3-2|NA|NA
TGTGCCAGCAGCCTAGCGCTTCACCTCATTGAGACCCAGTACTTC
CASSLALHLIETQYF
>TRBJ2-1|TRBV9|NA|TRBD2
TGTGCCAGCAGCGTAAGCGGGGGGCCCAACAATGAGCAGTTCTTC
CASSVSGGPNNEQFF
>TRBJ2-2|TRBV7-6|NA|NA
TGTGCCAGCAGCTTAGTTCCTAGCAACACCGGGGAGCTGTTTTTT
CASSLVPSNTGELFF
>TRBJ1-1|TRBV5-1|NA|TRBD1
TGCGCCAGCAGCTACACCTCTCCAATTACAGGGGGGCACACTGAAGCTTTCTTT
CASSYTSPITGGHTEAFF
>TRBJ2-1|TRBV24-1|NA|TRBD2
TGTGCCACCTCTAGCGGGGGGCTGAGCTCCTACAATGAGCAGTTCTTC
CATSSGGLSSYNEQFF
>TRBJ1-2|TRBV12-3/TRBV12-4|NA|TRBD1
TGTGCCAGCAGTCTCGGACAGGGCTATGGCTACACCTTC
CASSLGQGYGYTF
>TRBJ1-4|TRBV19|NA|TRBD1
TGTGCCAGTAGGGAAACAGGGGGCGGTGAAAAACTGTTTTTT
CASRETGGGEKLFF
>TRBJ1-1|TRBV10-3|NA|NA
TGTGCCATCAGCCGGGGGAACACTGAAGCTTTCTTT
CAISRGNTEAFF
>TRBJ1-4|TRBV28|NA|TRBD1
TGTGCCAGCATGGGACAGGCAAGACTGCGGGGAGGGGCAAAACTGTTTTTT
CASMGQARLRGGAKLFF
>TRBJ1-5|TRBV11-2|NA|NA
TGTGCCAGCAGCCTCACAGGGATGAGCAATCAGCCCCAGCATTTT
CASSLTGMSNQPQHF
>TRBJ2-1|TRBV19|NA|TRBD2
TGTGCCAGTAGCCTGACTAGCGGGGGCTACAATGAGCAGTTCTTC
CASSLTSGGYNEQFF
>TRBJ2-1|TRBV5-1|NA|TRBD1
TGCGCCAGCAGCTTGGCGCGGGGGTACGGGACAGGGTACGGGGGCCACAATGAGCAGTTCTTC
CASSLARGYGTGYGGHNEQFF
>TRBJ1-2|TRBV9|NA|NA
TGTGCCAGCAGCCCAACGGGTCACCCCGGTAAGGGCTACACCTTC
CASSPTGHPGKGYTF
>TRBJ2-1|TRBV27|NA|TRBD2
TGTGCCAGCAGTTTACTAGCGGGGGGGCCCGGCTACAATGAGCAGTTCTTC
CASSLLAGGPGYNEQFF
>TRBJ2-3|TRBV7-8|NA|NA
TGTGCCAGCAGCTTAACAGGATTCACAGATACGCAGTATTTT
CASSLTGFTDTQYF
>TRBJ1-2|TRBV29-1|NA|NA
TGCAGCGTTGAAAATGGAGATTATGGCTACACCTTC
CSVENGDYGYTF
>TRBJ1-1|TRBV19|NA|NA
TGTGCCAGTAGTATCACAGGATACACTGAAGCTTTCTTT
CASSITGYTEAFF
>TRBJ2-1|TRBV30|NA|NA
TGTGCCTGGAGTCCAGGAGGAGAGCAGTTCTTC
CAWSPGGEQFF
>TRBJ1-1|TRBV23-1|NA|NA
TGCGCCAGCAGTCAATCCGAACAGGGAGGGAGGAACACTGAAGCTTTCTTT
CASSQSEQGGRNTEAFF
>TRBJ1-3|TRBV2|NA|TRBD1
TGTGCCATCACCCCGACAGGGTTTTCTGGAAACACCATATATTTT
CAITPTGFSGNTIYF
>TRBJ2-1|TRBV7-9|NA|NA
TGTGCCAGCAGCTTAACTGGGACTCAGCACAATGAGCAGTTCTTC
CASSLTGTQHNEQFF
>TRBJ2-7|TRBV27|NA|NA
TGTGCCAGCAGTTTATTGACGGGGTCCTACGAGCAGTACTTC
CASSLLTGSYEQYF
>TRBJ2-1|TRBV9|once|NA
TGTGCCAGCAGCGACGCGGACAATGAGCAGTTCTTC
CASSDADNEQFF
>TRBJ1-5|TRBV12-3/TRBV12-4|once|NA
TGTGCCAGCAGTGCGGGGGGTCAGCCCCAGCATTTT
CASSAGGQPQHF
>TRBJ2-3|TRBV6-2/TRBV6-3|NA|NA
TGTGCCAGCAGTTATTCTGACAGAACCACAGATACGCAGTATTTT
CASSYSDRTTDTQYF
>TRBJ1-4|TRBV11-2|NA|NA
TGTGCCAGCAGCTCGGGGTGGGCTGAAAAACTGTTTTTT
CASSSGWAEKLFF
>TRBJ1-1|TRBV2|NA|NA
TGTGCCAGCAGTGGATGGCTGGACACTGAAGCTTTCTTT
CASSGWLDTEAFF
>TRBJ1-1|TRBV18|NA|NA
TGTGCCAGCTCACCACAGCCAAACACTGAAGCTTTCTTT
CASSPQPNTEAFF
>TRBJ2-3|TRBV10-1|NA|NA
TGCGCCAGCAGTGAGTCGACTAGAAACACAGATACGCAGTATTTT
CASSESTRNTDTQYF
>TRBJ1-1|TRBV5-1|NA|TRBD1
TGCGCCAGCAGCTTGGGCTTGGGGACAGCCGACACTGAAGCTTTCTTT
CASSLGLGTADTEAFF
>TRBJ2-3|TRBV7-9|NA|NA
TGTGCCAGCAGCTTCCAGGGGTCGAGCACAGATACGCAGTATTTT
CASSFQGSSTDTQYF
>TRBJ2-2|TRBV3-1/TRBV3-2|NA|TRBD2
TGTGCCAGCCGGACTAGCGGGGGCCAAAACACCGGGGAGCTGTTTTTT
CASRTSGGQNTGELFF
>TRBJ1-6|TRBV19|NA|NA
TGTGCCAGTAGTAGCGCGAGCTCCTATAATTCACCCCTCCACTTT
CASSSASSYNSPLHF
>TRBJ2-2|TRBV25-1|NA|NA
TGTGCCAGCAGCCTAAGGAACACCGGGGAGCTGTTTTTT
CASSLRNTGELFF
>TRBJ2-6|TRBV6-6|few|TRBD2
TGTGCCAGCAGCCCACGGGGGGCTAGCGGGGGGATTAACTCTGGGGCCAACGTCCTGACTTTC
CASSPRGASGGINSGANVLTF
>TRBJ1-2|TRBV6-5|NA|NA
TGTGCCAGCAGTTACGGCGCGTCCCGCAGGGGAGATGGCTACACCTTC
CASSYGASRRGDGYTF
>TRBJ1-2|TRBV11-2|NA|TRBD1
TGTGCCAGCAGGAGACAGGGCGGCTATGGCTACACCTTC
CASRRQGGYGYTF